This TCR beta chain appears in the sequencing data of a study of T cell responses to AZD1222 COVID-19 vaccine. The repertoire was sequenced with immunoSEQ multiplex PCR; TCRdb's copy has only in-frame clones and lacks some. The sample yields roughly 160,000 clones, about 90% seen once. Study-wide results and limits: The peak T cell response came first, and repertoires were sampled only after it. Most donors were white British and more were female, and clonal diversity was possibly underestimated. Of the AZD1222 recipients, only 5 to 7 were seropositive at baseline. After two AZD1222 doses, spike-specific TCR breadth and depth rose versus day 0.

V shed 7 bases and J 3 bases; nucleotides not matched to a gene: 4. The germline gives CDR1 LNHDA, CDR2 SQIVND (reference sequence). This CDR3 spans 13 amino acids. Note on this clone: What it binds is not known.

The V gene is TRBV19, the J gene TRBJ1-2; TRBD1 matches at 8 bases. The clonotype originates from an adult who received the AZD1222 COVID-19 vaccine. Sequencing used peripheral blood, obtained 28 days after the second AZD1222 dose. CDR3 in amino acids: CASNYRGDYGYTF. CDR3 DNA: TGTGCCAGTAATTACAGGGGGGACTATGGCTACACCTTC.